The T cell receptor beta chain under discussion was sequenced for a study of OX40 agonist ivuxolimab in advanced cancers. At the level of the study: The study reported partial responses in three patients: one hepatocellular carcinoma, two cutaneous melanoma.

The CDR3 sequence is 14 residues long. The germline V and J ends were trimmed by 0 bases and 5 bases, with 8 bases remaining between them. Germline values: CDR1 SGHTS, CDR2 YDEGEE. Generated by immunoSEQ multiplex PCR, the TCRdb table keeps only in-frame clones and is missing some. The table includes about 54,000 clones, 84% detected once. This chain joins TRBV5-8 and TRBJ2-2; D unclear. The source of this sequence is an adult with an advanced solid tumor such as melanoma, head and neck, liver or kidney cancer. Sequences were derived from CD4+ or CD8+ T cells sorted from blood, sampled in a trial of the OX40 agonist ivuxolimab. The CDR3 loop is CASSLGGGTGELFF. DNA of the CDR3: TGTGCCAGCAGCTTGGGAGGCGGAACCGGGGAGCTGTTTTTT.